The 5 T cell receptor beta chains presented below share a single source sample, sequenced in a study of beta chain features in type 1 diabetes. These receptors have no identified antigens. Reverse transcribing all isolated RNA meant expressed TCRB transcripts were sequenced. Assay: immunoSEQ multiplex PCR; the TCRdb copy retains only in-frame clones and omits some. The sample shows 120,000 to 150,000 clones, about 13% of them seen only once. Whole-study findings and limits: In all four CD4+ subsets, TCRB CDR3 length was significantly, moderately reduced in type 1 diabetes.

Source material: central memory CD4+ T cells from blood. The receptors shown here come from a man younger than 35 with type 1 diabetes.

This clone was picked up a small number of times. The chain joins TRBV5-1 to TRBJ2-5; 9 bases line up with TRBD1. Trimming cost V 3 bases and J 0 bases; bases outside gene matches: 6. This CDR3 contains 16 residues. The germline V gene encodes CDR1 SGHRS and CDR2 YFSETQ. The CDR3 DNA follows: TGCGCCAGCAGCTCCGGGACAGGGACGGACCAAGAGACCCAGTACTTC. It yields the protein CASSSGTGTDQETQYF. Full variable domain (outside the CDR3, taken from reference TRBV5-1 and TRBJ2-5): KAGVTQTPRYLIKTRGQQVTLSCSPISGHRSVSWYQQTPGQGLQFLFEYFSETQRNKGNFPGRFSGRQFSNSRSEMNVSTLELGDSALYLCASSSGTGTDQETQYFGPGTRLLVL.

The chain is built from TRBV7-9 and TRBJ1-3; D not resolved. Germline-derived CDR1 and CDR2 are SEHNR and FQNEAQ (reference sequence). The CDR3 sequence is 16 residues long. V dropped 2 bases and J dropped 0 bases, with 11 bases sitting between them. CDR3: CASSLSLSYSGNTIYF. DNA for the CDR3: TGTGCCAGCAGCTTATCTCTGAGCTACTCTGGAAACACCATATATTTT. The full variable domain, completed using reference TRBV7-9 and TRBJ1-3, is DTGVSQNPRHKITKRGQNVTFRCDPISEHNRLYWYRQTLGQGPEFLTYFQNEAQLEKSRLLSDRFSAERPKGSFSTLEIQRTEQGDSAMYLCASSLSLSYSGNTIYFGEGSWLTVV.

This clone appeared a few times. This sequence joins TRBV29-1 and TRBJ2-3; 16 positions match TRBD2. There are 15 residues in the CDR3. J lost 5 bases, V lost 6 bases, and 5 bases had no gene match. Germline lookup yields CDR1 SQVTM and CDR2 ANQGSEA. CDR3 DNA sequence: TGCAGCGTGGGGACTAGCGGGGGGGCCTTAGATACGCAGTATTTT. Its protein is CSVGTSGGALDTQYF.

This clone was seen a handful of times. This chain links TRBV5-4 with TRBJ2-1; D is undetermined. V was clipped by 0 bases and J by 2 bases, with 9 bases between them. Germline V lookup: CDR1 SGHNT, CDR2 YYREEE (reference sequence). The CDR3 runs 15 residues. CDR3 sequence: CASSLDRAAYNEQFF. The CDR3, as DNA: TGTGCCAGCAGCTTGGATCGGGCAGCCTACAATGAGCAGTTCTTC. The full variable domain, in which reference TRBV5-4 and TRBJ2-1 provide the parts outside the CDR3, is ETGVTQSPTHLIKTRGQQVTLRCSSQSGHNTVSWYQQALGQGPQFIFQYYREEENGRGNFPPRFSGLQFPNYSSELNVNALELDDSALYLCASSLDRAAYNEQFFGPGTRLTVL.

The rearrangement links TRBV10-1 to TRBJ2-2; D call uncertain. V was shortened by 5 bases and J by 3 bases, with 10 bases between the two germline ends. In germline, CDR1 is WNHNN, CDR2 SYGVQD (reference sequence). The CDR3 runs to 14 residues. The CDR3 sequence: CASSPNGYTGELFF. The CDR3 region has the DNA TGCGCCAGCAGTCCGAATGGGTACACCGGGGAGCTGTTTTTT.